The subject of this entry is one T cell receptor beta chain. The CDR3 length is 16 residues. The V gene lost 0 bases and the J gene lost 7 bases, with 15 bases spanning the gap. Germline loops: CDR1 SGHVS, CDR2 FQNEAQ. PCR involved 60 Vbeta and 13 Jbeta primers. Method: immunoSEQ multiplex PCR; TCRdb's copy keeps in-frame clones and lacks some. This sample yields 250,000 to 350,000 clones, of which roughly 80% are seen a single time; more than 0.3% belongs to the top ten. These data belong to a study of cytomegalovirus exposure and HLA in healthy donors. The sample taken for sequencing was PBMCs. The receptor comes from a girl aged 2 to 10 in good health and CMV-seronegative. V is TRBV7-8 and J is TRBJ1-4, with D tentatively TRBD1 (6 bases). CDR3 bases: TGTGCCAGCAGCTTAGCGCGGGGGGGGCGTATTGAAAAACTGTTTTTT. Its translation: CASSLARGGRIEKLFF.